This T cell receptor (beta chain) was observed in a study of shared clonotypes between healthy human individuals. General observations from the study: Memory subsets generally showed smaller estimated richness than naive subsets did.

V shed 4 bases and J shed 4 bases, with 11 bases lying between them. The CDR3 runs to 13 residues. Germline V gene lookup returns CDR1 SGHRS and CDR2 YFSETQ. CD45RO-negative cells were positively selected for CCR7, leaving out terminally differentiated effector memory CD45RA+ cells. Everyone who donated was a Caucasian adult who lived in Nashville, Tennessee. Sequencing used immunoSEQ multiplex PCR; TCRdb keeps in-frame clones, though not all of them. This table holds about 2.2 million clones, more than 85% found once. About this clone itself: Its antigen is as yet unknown.

This sequence was found in a man between 18 and 29 years old in good health. Some clones in this sample may be carry-over from other donors' samples. The sample was naive CD8+ T cells from PBMCs. This sequence joins TRBV5-1 and TRBJ1-2, with D perhaps TRBD1 (5 bases). CDR3 region: CASSAGPIYGYTF. The CDR3, as DNA: TGCGCCAGCAGCGCGGGACCGATCTATGGCTACACCTTC. The full variable domain, its missing parts supplied by reference TRBV5-1 and TRBJ1-2, is KAGVTQTPRYLIKTRGQQVTLSCSPISGHRSVSWYQQTPGQGLQFLFEYFSETQRNKGNFPGRFSGRQFSNSRSEMNVSTLELGDSALYLCASSAGPIYGYTFGSGTRLTVV.